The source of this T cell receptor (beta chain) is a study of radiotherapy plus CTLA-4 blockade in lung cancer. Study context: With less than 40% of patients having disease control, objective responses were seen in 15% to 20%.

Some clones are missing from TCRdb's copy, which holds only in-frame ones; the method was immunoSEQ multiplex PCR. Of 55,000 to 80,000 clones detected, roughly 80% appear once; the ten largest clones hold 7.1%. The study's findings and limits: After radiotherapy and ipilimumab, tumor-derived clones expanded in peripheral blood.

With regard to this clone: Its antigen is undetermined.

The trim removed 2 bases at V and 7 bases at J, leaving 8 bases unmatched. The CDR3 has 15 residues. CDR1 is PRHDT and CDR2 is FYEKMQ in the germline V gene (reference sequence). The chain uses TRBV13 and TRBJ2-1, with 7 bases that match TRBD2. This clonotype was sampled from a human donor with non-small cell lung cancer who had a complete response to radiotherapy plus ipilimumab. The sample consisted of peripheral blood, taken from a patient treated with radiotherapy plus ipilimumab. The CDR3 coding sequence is TGTGCCAGCAGCTTAAGGTGGGGGGGTAATAATGAGCAGTTCTTC. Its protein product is CASSLRWGGNNEQFF.